The source of this T cell receptor beta chain is a study of blood T cell repertoires in COVID-19 (dated by TCRdb to 2018 to 2021). Regarding the study in general: The collaborator samples originated in the United States, Italy and Spain and spanned the acute and convalescent phases of COVID-19. The material from the prospective study consisted of cDNA or gDNA derived from T cells, B-cell-depleted T cells, or PBMCs. Subjects who had been exposed to COVID-19, were actively infected with it, or had recovered from it provided the deeply sampled blood TCRbeta repertoires that made up the dataset. The repertoires were made available in a free public database intended to serve as a resource for research on the immune response to SARS-CoV-2. The samples were drawn from two sources: the first 160 participants of the ongoing ImmuneRACE study, and approximately 1,300 subjects contributed by 6 global collaborators. Sample metadata almost always included a de-identified subject ID, COVID-19 status, age in years and sex. Where available, HLA class I and class II types were obtained from metadata supplied by the sample provider rather than from assay-based typing. The paper as a whole reports these results and caveats: Clinical and demographic metadata were provided uncurated, with the amount varying by source and participant.

V is trimmed back by 5 bases and J by 5 bases, and the junction contains 9 bases that no gene match accounts for. The cysteine opens and the phenylalanine closes a CDR3 of 14 amino acids. This entry keeps only the CDR3 DNA: 42 bases, framed from base 1. CDR1 and CDR2 are drawn from the germline V gene (reference sequence): GTSNPN, SVGIG. Collaborating institutions collected whole blood in K2EDTA tubes following their own protocols. For TCRbeta analysis, collaborators shipped samples as frozen whole blood, isolated PBMCs, or DNA extracted from either of those sample types. TCRbeta CDR3 regions were amplified from genomic DNA using the immunoSEQ Assay, a bias-controlled multiplex PCR. In the authors' own workflow: Within the assay, amplification of reference gene primers was used to estimate how many nucleated cells each sample contained. To quantify the absolute abundance of each unique TCRbeta CDR3 rearrangement, sequence reads were collapsed and filtered. Productive Simpson clonality was computed per sample as the square root of Simpson's diversity index over productive rearrangements. TCRdb stores this immuneACCESS table with in-frame sequences only. Part of the clones is absent; in the studies checked, under half of the shortfall reflects unresolved V genes, and no reason is known for the rest. V, J and clone size are taken as reported in that table, and D and trimming were inferred from the DNA itself. The sample records 85,000 to 100,000 clones, around 86% of which are singletons. The top ten clones comprise 3.5% to 4% of the sample.

Regarding this clone: No antigen is known for it. One base away there is no much larger clone; base qualities are not given.

The specimen sequenced was peripheral blood. Recombination connected TRBV30 to TRBJ2-1; TRBD1 lines up with 7 middle nucleotides. The origin of this receptor is a man between 60 and 75 years old with acute or convalescent COVID-19. DNA sequence: TGTGCCTGGTCTCCGGGACAGATCAACAATGAGCAGTTCTTC. Its protein is CAWSPGQINNEQFF. Extended through the reference TRBV30 and TRBJ2-1 proteins, this CDR3 yields the full variable domain: SQTIHQWPATLVQPVGSPLSLECTVEGTSNPNLYWYRQAAGRGLQLLFYSVGIGQISSEVPQNLSASRPQDRQFILSSKKLLLSDSGFYLCAWSPGQINNEQFFGPGTRLTVL.